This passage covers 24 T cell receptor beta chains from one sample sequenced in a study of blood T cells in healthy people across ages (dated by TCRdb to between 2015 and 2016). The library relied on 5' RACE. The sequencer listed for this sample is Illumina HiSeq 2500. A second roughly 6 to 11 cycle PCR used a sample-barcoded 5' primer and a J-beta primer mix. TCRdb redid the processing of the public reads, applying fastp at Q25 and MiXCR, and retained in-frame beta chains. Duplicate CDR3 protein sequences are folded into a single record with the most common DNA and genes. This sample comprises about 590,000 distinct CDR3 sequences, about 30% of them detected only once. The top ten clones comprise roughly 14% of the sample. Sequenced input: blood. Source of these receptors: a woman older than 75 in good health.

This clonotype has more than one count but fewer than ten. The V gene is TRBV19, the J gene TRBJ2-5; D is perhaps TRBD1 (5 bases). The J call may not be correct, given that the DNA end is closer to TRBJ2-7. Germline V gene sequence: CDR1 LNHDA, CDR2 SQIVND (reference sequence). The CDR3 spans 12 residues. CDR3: CATRAGTYEQYF. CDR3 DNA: TGTGCCACCAGGGCAGGGACCTACGAGCAGTACTTC.

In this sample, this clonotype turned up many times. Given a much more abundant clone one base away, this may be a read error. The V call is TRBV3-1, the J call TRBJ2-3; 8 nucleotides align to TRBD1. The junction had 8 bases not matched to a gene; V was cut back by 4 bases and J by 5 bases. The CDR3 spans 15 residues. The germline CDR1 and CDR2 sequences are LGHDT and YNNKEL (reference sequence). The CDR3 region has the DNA TGTGCCAGCAGCCCAGGACAGGGTCGGGGAGATACGCAGTATTTT. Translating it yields CASSPGQGRGDTQYF.

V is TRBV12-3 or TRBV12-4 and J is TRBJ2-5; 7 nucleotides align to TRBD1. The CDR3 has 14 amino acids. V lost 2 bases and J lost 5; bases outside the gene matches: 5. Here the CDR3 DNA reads TGTGCCAGCAGTTTACGACAGGGATCGGAGACCCAGTACTTC. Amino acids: CASSLRQGSETQYF.

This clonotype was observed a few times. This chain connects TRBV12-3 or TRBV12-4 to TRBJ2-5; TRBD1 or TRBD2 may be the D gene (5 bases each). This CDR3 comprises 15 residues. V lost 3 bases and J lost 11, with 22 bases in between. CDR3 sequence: CASSFGTLGHNEQYF. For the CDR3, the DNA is TGTGCCAGCAGTTTTGGGACCCTCGGACATAATGAGCAGTACTTC.

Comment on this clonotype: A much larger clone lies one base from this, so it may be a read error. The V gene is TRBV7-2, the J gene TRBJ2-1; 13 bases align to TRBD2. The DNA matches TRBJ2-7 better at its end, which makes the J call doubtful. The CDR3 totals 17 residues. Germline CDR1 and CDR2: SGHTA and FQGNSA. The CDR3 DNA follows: TGTGCCACCACACTAGCGGGGGGGCCTTTCTCCTACAATGAGCAGTACTTC. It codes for CATTLAGGPFSYNEQYF.

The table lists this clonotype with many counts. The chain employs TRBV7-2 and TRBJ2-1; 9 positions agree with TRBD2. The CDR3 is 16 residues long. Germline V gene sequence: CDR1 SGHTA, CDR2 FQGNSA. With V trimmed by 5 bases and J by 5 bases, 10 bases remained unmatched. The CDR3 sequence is CASSEGRGGLNNEQFF. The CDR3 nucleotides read TGTGCCAGCAGCGAAGGGCGGGGGGGCCTAAACAATGAGCAGTTCTTC.

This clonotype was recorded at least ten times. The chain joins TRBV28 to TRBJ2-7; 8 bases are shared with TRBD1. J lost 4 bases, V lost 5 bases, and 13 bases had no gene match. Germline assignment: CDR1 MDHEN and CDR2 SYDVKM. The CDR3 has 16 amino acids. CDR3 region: CASSPLGRGRGYEQYF. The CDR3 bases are TGTGCCAGCAGTCCCCTCGGCAGGGGGCGAGGGTACGAGCAGTACTTC.

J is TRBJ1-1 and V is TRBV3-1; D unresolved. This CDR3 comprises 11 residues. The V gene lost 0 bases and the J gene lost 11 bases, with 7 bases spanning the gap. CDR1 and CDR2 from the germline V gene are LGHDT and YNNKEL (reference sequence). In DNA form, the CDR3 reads TGTGCCAGCAGCCAAGATCGGGTCGCTTTCTTT. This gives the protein CASSQDRVAFF.

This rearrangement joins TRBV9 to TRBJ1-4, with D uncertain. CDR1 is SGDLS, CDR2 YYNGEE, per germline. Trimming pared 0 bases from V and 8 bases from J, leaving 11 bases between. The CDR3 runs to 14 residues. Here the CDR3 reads CASSVGHAGEKLFF. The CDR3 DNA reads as TGTGCCAGCAGCGTAGGACATGCGGGCGAAAAACTGTTTTTT.

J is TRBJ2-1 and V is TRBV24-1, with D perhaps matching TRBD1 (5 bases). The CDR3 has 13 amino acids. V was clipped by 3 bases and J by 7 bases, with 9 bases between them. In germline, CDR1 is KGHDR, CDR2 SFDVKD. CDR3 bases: TGTGCCACCAGTGATACATACAGGAATGAGCAGTTCTTC. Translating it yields CATSDTYRNEQFF.

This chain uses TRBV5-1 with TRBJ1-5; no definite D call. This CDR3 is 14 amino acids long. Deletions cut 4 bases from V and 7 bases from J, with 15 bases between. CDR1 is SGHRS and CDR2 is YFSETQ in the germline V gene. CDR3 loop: CASSPGGPAQPQHF. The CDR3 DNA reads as TGCGCCAGCAGCCCGGGAGGCCCGGCCCAGCCCCAGCATTTT.

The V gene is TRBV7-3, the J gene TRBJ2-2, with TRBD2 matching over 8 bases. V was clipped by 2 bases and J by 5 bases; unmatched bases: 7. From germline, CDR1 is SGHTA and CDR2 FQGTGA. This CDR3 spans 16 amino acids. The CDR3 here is CASSLAGGAHTGELFF. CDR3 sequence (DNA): TGTGCCAGCAGCTTAGCGGGGGGCGCGCATACCGGGGAGCTGTTTTTT.

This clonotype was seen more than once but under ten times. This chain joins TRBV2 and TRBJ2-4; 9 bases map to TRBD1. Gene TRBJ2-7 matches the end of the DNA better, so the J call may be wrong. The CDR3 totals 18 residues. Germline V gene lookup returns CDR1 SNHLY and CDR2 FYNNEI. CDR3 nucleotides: TGTGCCAGCAGTGAGCTAAAACTTTCCGGGACAGGGAGGTACGAGCAGTACTTC. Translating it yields CASSELKLSGTGRYEQYF.

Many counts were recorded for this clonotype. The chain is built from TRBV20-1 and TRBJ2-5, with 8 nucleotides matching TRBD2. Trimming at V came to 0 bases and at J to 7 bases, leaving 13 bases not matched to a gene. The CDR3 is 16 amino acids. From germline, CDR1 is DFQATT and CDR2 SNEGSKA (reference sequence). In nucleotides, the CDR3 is TGCAGTGCTAGAGATCGGGGCGGGGGGCGCTGGGGGACCCAGTACTTC. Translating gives CSARDRGGGRWGTQYF.

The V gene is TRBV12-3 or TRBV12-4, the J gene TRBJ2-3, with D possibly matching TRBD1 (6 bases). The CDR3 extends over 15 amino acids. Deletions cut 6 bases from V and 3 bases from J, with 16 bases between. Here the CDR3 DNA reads TGTGCCAGCAGATTTACAGGGCTGCGGACAGATACGCAGTATTTT. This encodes CASRFTGLRTDTQYF.

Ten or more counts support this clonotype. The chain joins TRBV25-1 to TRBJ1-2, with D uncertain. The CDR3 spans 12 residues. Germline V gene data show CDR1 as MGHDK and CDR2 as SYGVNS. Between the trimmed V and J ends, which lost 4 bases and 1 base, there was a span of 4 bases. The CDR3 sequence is CASSVLNYGYTF. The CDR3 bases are TGTGCCAGCAGTGTCCTTAACTATGGCTACACCTTC.

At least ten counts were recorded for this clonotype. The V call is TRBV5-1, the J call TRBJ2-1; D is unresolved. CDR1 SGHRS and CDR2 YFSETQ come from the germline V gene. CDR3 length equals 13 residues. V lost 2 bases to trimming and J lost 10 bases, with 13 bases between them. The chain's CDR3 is CASSLGPLREQFF. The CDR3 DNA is TGCGCCAGCAGCTTAGGACCGCTGCGGGAGCAGTTCTTC.

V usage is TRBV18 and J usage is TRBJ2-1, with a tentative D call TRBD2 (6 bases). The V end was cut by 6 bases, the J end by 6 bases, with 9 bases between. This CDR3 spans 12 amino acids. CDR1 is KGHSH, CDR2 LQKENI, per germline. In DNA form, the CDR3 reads TGTGCCAGCTCGGGGGGTTCCAATGAGCAGTTCTTC. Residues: CASSGGSNEQFF.

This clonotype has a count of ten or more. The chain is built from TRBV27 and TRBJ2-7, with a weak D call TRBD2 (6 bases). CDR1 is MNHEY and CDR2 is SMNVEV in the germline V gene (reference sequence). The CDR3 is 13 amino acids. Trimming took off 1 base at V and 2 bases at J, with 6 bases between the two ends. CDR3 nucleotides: TGTGCCAGCAGTTTATGGGGGGCCTACGAGCAGTACTTC. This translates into CASSLWGAYEQYF.

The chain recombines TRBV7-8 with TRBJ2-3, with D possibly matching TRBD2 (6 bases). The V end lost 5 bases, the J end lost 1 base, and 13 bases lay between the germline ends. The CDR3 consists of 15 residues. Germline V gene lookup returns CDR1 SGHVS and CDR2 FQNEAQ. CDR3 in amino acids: CASSRPGLRTDTQYF. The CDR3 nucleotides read TGTGCCAGCAGCCGACCGGGACTCCGCACAGATACGCAGTATTTT.

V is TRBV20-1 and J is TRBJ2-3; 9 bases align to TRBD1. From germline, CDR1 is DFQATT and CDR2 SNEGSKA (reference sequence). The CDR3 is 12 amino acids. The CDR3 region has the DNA TGCTCCCGGGACAGGGCTACAGATACGCAGTATTTT. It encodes CSRDRATDTQYF.

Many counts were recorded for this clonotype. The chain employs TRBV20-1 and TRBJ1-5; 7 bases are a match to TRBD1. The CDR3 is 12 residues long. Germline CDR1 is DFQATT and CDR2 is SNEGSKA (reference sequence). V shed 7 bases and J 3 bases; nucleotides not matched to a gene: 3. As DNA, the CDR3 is TGCAGTGGGACAGGACACAATCAGCCCCAGCATTTT. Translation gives CSGTGHNQPQHF.

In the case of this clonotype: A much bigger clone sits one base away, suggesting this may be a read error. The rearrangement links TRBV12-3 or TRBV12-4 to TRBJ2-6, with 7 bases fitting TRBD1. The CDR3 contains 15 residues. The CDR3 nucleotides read TGTGCCAGCAGTTTAAGGGGGCTTGGGGCCAACGTCCGGACTTTC. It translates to CASSLRGLGANVRTF.

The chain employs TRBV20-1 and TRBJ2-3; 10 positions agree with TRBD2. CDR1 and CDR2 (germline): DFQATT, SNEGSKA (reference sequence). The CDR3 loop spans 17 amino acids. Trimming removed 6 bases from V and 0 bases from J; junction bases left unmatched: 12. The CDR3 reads CSADTLAGPKSTDTQYF. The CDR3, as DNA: TGCAGTGCCGACACACTAGCGGGACCCAAAAGCACAGATACGCAGTATTTT.